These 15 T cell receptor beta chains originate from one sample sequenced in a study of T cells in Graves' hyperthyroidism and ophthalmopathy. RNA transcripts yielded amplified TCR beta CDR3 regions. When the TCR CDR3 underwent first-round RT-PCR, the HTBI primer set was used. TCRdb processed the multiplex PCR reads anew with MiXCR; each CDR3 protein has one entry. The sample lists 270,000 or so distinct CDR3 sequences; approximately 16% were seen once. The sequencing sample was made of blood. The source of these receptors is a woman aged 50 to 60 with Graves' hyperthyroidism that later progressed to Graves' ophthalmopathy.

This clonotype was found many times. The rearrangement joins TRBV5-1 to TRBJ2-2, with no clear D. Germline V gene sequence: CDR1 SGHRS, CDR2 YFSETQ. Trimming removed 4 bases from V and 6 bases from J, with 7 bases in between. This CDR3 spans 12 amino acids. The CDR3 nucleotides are TGCGCCAGCAGCAACCTAGCCGGGGAGCTGTTTTTT. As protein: CASSNLAGELFF.

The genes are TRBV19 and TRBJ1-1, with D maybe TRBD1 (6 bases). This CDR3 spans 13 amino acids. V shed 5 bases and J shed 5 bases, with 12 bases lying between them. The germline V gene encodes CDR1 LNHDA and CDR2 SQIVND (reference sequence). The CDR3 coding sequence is TGTGCCAGTAGTCCAGGGGAAGGAACTGAAGCTTTCTTT. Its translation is CASSPGEGTEAFF.

CDR3 region: CASSIPIGLGNQPQHF. The CDR3 bases are TGTGCCAGTAGTATCCCCATCGGTCTGGGGAATCAGCCCCAGCATTTT. The V call is TRBV19, the J call TRBJ1-5; D call uncertain. The CDR3 contains 16 residues. CDR1 and CDR2 (germline): LNHDA, SQIVND (reference sequence). V was shortened by 3 bases and J by 4 bases, with 16 bases between the two germline ends.

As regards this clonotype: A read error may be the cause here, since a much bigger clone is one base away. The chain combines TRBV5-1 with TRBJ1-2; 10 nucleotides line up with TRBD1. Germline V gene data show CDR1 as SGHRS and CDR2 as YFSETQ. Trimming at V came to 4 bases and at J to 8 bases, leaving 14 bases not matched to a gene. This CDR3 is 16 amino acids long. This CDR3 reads CASSLFTPTGGKGYTF. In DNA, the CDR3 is TGCGCCAGCAGCCTCTTCACGCCGACAGGGGGCAAGGGCTACACCTTC.

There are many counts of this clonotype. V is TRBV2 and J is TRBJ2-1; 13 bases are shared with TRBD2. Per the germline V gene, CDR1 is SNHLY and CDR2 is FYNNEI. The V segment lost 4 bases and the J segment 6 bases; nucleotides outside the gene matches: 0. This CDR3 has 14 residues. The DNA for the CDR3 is TGTGCCAGCAGTGGACTAGCGGGAGGCAATGAGCAGTTCTTC. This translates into CASSGLAGGNEQFF.

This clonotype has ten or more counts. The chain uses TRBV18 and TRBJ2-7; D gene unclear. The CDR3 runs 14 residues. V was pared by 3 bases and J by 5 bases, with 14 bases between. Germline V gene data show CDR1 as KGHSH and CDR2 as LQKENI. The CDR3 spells CASSPSSLFNEQYF. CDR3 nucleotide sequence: TGTGCCAGCTCACCCTCAAGCCTTTTCAACGAGCAGTACTTC.

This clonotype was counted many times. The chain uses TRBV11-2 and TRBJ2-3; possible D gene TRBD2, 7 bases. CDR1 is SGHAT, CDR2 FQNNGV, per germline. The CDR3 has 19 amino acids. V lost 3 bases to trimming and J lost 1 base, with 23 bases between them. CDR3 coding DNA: TGTGCCAGCAGCTTCACAGGGATCGCACGGGCGGGGGGCACAGATACGCAGTATTTT. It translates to CASSFTGIARAGGTDTQYF.

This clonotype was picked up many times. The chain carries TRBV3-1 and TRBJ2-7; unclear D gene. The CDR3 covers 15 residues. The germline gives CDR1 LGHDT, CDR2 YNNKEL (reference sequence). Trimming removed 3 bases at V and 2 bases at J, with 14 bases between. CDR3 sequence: CASSHSGPNTYEQYF. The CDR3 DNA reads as TGTGCCAGCAGCCATTCCGGACCAAACACCTACGAGCAGTACTTC.

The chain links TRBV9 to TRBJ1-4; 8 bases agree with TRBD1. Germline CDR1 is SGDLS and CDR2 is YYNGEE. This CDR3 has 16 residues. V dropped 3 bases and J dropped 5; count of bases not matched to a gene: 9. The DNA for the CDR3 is TGTGCCAGCAGCGGGTTCCTGACAGGGGAAAATGAAAAACTGTTTTTT. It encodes CASSGFLTGENEKLFF. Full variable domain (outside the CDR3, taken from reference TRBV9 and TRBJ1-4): DSGVTQTPKHLITATGQRVTLRCSPRSGDLSVYWYQQSLDQGLQFLIQYYNGEERAKGNILERFSAQQFPDLHSELNLSSLELGDSALYFCASSGFLTGENEKLFFGSGTQLSVL.

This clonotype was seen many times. The CDR3: CATSTRLQGYYEQYF. DNA for the CDR3: TGTGCCACCAGCACGAGACTACAGGGATACTACGAGCAGTACTTC. This chain links TRBV15 with TRBJ2-7, with D perhaps matching TRBD1 (6 bases). The germline gives CDR1 LNHNV, CDR2 YYDKDF (reference sequence). Trimming left V 4 bases short and J 3 bases short, with 16 bases between. The CDR3 covers 15 residues.

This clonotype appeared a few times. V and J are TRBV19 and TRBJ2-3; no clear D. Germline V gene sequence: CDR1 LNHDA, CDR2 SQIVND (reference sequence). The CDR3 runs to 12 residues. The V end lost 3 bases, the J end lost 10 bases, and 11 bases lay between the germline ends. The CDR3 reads CASSILGSSQYF. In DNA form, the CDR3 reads TGTGCCAGTAGTATCCTGGGTTCATCGCAGTATTTT. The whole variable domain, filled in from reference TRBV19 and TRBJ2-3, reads DGGITQSPKYLFRKEGQNVTLSCEQNLNHDAMYWYRQDPGQGLRLIYYSQIVNDFQKGDIAEGYSVSREKKESFPLTVTSAQKNPTAFYLCASSILGSSQYFGPGTRLTVL.

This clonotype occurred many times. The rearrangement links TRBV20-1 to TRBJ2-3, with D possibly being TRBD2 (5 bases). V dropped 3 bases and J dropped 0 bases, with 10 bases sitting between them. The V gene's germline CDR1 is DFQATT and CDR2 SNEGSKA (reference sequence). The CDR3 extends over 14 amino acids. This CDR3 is CSAREVRSTDTQYF. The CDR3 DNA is TGCAGTGCTAGGGAGGTGCGGAGCACAGATACGCAGTATTTT.

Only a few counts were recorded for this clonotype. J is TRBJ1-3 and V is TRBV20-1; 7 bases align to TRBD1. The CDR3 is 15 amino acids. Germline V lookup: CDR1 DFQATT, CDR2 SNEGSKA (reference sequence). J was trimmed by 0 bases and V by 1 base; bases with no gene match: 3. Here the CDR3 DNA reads TGCAGTGCTAGAGGGACAGGCTACTCTGGAAACACCATATATTTT. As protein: CSARGTGYSGNTIYF.

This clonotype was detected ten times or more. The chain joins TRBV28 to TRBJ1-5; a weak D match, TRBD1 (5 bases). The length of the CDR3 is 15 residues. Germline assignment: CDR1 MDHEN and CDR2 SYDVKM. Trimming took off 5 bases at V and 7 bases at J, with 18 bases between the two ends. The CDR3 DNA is TGTGCCAGCAGTCTCCCGGTAGAGGGGTTGCAGCCCCAGCATTTT. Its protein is CASSLPVEGLQPQHF.

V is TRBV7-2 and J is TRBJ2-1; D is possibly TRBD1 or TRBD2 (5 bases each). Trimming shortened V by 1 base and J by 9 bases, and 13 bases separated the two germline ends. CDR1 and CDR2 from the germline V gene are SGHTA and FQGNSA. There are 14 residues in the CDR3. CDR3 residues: CASSLVVGDGEQFF. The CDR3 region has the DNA TGTGCCAGCAGCTTAGTGGTGGGGGACGGTGAGCAGTTCTTC.